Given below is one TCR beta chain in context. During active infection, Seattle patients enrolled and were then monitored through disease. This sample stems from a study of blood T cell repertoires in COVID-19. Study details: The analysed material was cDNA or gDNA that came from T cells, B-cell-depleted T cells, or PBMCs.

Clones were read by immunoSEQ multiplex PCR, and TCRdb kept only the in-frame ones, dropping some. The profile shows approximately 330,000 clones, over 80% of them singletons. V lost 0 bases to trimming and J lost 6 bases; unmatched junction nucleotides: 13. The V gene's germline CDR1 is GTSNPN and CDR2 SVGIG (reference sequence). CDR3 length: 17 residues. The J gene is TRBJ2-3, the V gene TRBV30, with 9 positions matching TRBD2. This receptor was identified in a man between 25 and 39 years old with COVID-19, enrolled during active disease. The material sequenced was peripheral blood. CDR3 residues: CAWSVLERSGGFDTQYF. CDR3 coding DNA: TGTGCCTGGAGTGTATTAGAACGTAGCGGGGGTTTTGATACGCAGTATTTT.